This record covers a single T cell receptor (beta chain). This record comes from a study of blood T cells in healthy people across ages. Across the whole study: Template-switching capture recovered about one barcoded beta molecule per two T cells.

Next came a second PCR, run for about 6 to 12 cycles, which used a sample-barcoded 5' primer along with a J-beta primer mix. A tag from a template-switch adaptor with 12 random nucleotides marked each cDNA molecule. TCRdb passed the 5' RACE reads through MiXCR, listing each CDR3 protein once. Among 1.5 million to 2 million distinct CDR3 sequences listed, around 50% were seen once. This receptor was obtained from a woman in her thirties or forties in good health. Sequences were obtained from blood.

The DNA of the CDR3 is TGTGCCAGCAGGGGGATTAGCGAGGGGTCACGGTTGAATGAGCAGTTCTTC. Translating gives CASRGISEGSRLNEQFF. V usage is TRBV28 and J usage is TRBJ2-1; D assignment may be TRBD1 or TRBD2 (5 bases each). V was shortened by 6 bases and J by 7 bases, with 25 bases between the two germline ends. CDR1 MDHEN and CDR2 SYDVKM come from the germline V gene. The CDR3 has 17 residues.